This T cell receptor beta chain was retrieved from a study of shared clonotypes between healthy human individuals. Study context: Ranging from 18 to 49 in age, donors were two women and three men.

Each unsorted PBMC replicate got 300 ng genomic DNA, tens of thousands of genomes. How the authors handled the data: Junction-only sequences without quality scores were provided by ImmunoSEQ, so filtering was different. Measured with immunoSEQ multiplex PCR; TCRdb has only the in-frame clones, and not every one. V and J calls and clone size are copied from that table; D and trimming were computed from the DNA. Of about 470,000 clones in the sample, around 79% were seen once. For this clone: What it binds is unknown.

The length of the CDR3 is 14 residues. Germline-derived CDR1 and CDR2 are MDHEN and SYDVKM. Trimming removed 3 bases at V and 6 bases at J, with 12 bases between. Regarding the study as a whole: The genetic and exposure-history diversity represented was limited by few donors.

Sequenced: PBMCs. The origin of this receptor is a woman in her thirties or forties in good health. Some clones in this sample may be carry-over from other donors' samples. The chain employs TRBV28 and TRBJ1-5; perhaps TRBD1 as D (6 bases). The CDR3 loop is CASSLGRGSQPQHF. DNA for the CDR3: TGTGCCAGCAGTTTGGGTAGGGGGAGTCAGCCCCAGCATTTT.